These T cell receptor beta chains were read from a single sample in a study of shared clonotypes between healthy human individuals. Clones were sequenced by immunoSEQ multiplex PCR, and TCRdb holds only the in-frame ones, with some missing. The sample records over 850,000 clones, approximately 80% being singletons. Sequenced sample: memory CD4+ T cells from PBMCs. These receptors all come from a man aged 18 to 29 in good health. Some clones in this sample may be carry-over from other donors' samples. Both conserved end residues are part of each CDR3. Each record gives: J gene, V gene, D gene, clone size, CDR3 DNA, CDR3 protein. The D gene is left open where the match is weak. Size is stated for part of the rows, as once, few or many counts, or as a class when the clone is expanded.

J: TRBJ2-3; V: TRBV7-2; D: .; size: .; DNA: TGTGCCAGCAGCCCGCAAGGGGGGGGTCAGAATACGCAGTATTTT; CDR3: CASSPQGGGQNTQYF
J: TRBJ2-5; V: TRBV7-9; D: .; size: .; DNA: TGTGCCAGCAGTCTTCAAGAGACCCAGTACTTC; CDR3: CASSLQETQYF
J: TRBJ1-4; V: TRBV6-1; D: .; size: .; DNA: TGTGCCAGCAGTGAAACAGGGCCTAATGAAAAACTGTTTTTT; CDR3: CASSETGPNEKLFF
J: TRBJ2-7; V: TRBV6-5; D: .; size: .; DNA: TGTGCCAGCAGTTACTCGAGACGGGGGTACGAGCAGTACTTC; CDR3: CASSYSRRGYEQYF
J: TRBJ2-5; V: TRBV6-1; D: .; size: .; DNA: TGTGCCAGCAGTGAGAGTGGGTGGGGTGGGCAAGAGACCCAGTACTTC; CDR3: CASSESGWGGQETQYF
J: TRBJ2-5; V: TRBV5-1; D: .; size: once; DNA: TGCGCCAGCAGCTTGGGCCAGGGAGAGGAGACCCAGTACTTC; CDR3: CASSLGQGEETQYF
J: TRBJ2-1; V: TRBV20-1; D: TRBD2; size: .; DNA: TGCAGTGCTAGCGCGGGGGGGGAGCAGTTCTTC; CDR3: CSASAGGEQFF
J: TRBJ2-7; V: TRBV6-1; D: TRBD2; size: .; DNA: TGTGCCAGCAGTGACCTGTTCCCGGCTAGCGGGAGTTACGAGCAGTACTTC; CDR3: CASSDLFPASGSYEQYF
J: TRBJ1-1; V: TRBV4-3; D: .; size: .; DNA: TGCGCCAGCAGCCAAGATTGGAGAACAGGCGGTAGCACTGAAGCTTTCTTT; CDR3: CASSQDWRTGGSTEAFF
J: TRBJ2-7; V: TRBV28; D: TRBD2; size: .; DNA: TGTGCCAGCAGTGAAGGCGGGGGCTCCTACGAGCAGTACTTC; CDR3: CASSEGGGSYEQYF
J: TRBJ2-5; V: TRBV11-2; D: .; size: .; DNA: TGTGCCAGCAGCTTATCGTCAGGCCCCCAAGAGACCCAGTACTTC; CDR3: CASSLSSGPQETQYF
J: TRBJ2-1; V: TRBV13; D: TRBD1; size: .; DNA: TGTGCCAGCAGCGGACGGGACAGGGGGAACGAGCAGTTCTTC; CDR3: CASSGRDRGNEQFF
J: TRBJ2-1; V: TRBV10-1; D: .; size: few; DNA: TGCGCCAGCAGTCCGGACTCGGTCCATGAGCAGTTCTTC; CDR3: CASSPDSVHEQFF
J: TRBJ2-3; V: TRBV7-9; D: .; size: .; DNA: TGTGCCAGCAGCTTAGGTACGGTAACGCAGTATTTT; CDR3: CASSLGTVTQYF
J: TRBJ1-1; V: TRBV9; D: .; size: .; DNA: TGTGCCAGCACTTTAGGGTTAGAGAACACTGAAGCTTTCTTT; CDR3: CASTLGLENTEAFF
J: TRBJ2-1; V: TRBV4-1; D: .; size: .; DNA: TGCGCCAGCAGCCAAGACGAAAGGGGCAATGAGCAGTTCTTC; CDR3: CASSQDERGNEQFF
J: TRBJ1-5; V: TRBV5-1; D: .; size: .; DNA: TGCGCCAGCAGCCTGGACAGCCACAATCAGCCCCAGCATTTT; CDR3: CASSLDSHNQPQHF
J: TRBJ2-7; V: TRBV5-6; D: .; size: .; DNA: TGTGCCAGCAGCTTACGCAGGGGCGAGCAGTACTTC; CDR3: CASSLRRGEQYF
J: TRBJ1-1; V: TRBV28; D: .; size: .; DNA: TGTGCCAGCACTACTAGAGGTCAAGGGGATGTAACTGAAGCTTTCTTT; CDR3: CASTTRGQGDVTEAFF
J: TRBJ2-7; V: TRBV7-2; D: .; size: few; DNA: TGTGCCAGCAGCCCCGGGACTCACTCCTACGAGCAGTACTTC; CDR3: CASSPGTHSYEQYF
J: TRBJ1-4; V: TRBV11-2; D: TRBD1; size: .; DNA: TGTGCCAGCAGCTTTTGGGGACAGGGTACAACTAATGAAAAACTGTTTTTT; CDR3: CASSFWGQGTTNEKLFF
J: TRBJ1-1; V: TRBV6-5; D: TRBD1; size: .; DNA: TGTGCCAGCAACAACCGGGACAGTGAAGCTTTCTTT; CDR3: CASNNRDSEAFF
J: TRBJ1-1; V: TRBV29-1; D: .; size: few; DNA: TGCAGCGGGAGTGAAACTACTGAAGCTTTCTTT; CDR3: CSGSETTEAFF
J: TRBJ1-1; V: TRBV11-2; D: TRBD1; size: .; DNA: TGTGCCAGCAGCCCTAGGACAGGGGCTATGAACACTGAAGCTTTCTTT; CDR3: CASSPRTGAMNTEAFF
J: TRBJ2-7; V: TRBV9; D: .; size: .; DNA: TGTGCCAGCAGCGTAGAGCTGGGGGAGCAGTACTTC; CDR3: CASSVELGEQYF
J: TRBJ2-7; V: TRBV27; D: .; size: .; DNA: TGTGCCAGCAGTTTAAAAAGCGGGCAAACCTACGAGCAGTACTTC; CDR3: CASSLKSGQTYEQYF
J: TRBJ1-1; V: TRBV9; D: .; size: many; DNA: TGTGCCAGCAGCGTAGAAGAACGACAGAACACTGAAGCTTTCTTT; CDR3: CASSVEERQNTEAFF
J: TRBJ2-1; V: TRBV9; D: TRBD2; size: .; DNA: TGTGCCAGCAGGGGTAGCGGGAGTTCCTACAATGAGCAGTTCTTC; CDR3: CASRGSGSSYNEQFF
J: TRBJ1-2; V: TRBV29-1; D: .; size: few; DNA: TGCAGCGTTGAATGGGTAGGATATGGCTACACCTTC; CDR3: CSVEWVGYGYTF
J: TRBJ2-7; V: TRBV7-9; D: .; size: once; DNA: TGTGCCAGCAGCTCCAATGTGGGGCGTGTATGGAACTACGAGCAGTACTTC; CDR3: CASSSNVGRVWNYEQYF
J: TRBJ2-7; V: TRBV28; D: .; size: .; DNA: TGTGCCAGCAGTTTATCTTCCGAGCAGTACTTC; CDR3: CASSLSSEQYF
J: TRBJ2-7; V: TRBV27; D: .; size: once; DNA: TGTGCCAGCAGCTTTATAGGGGGCGAGCAGTACTTC; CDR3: CASSFIGGEQYF
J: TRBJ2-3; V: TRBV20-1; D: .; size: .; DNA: TGCAGTGCAGGATCGCGAGATACGCAGTATTTT; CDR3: CSAGSRDTQYF